Listed below are T cell receptor beta chains from one sample, sequenced in a study of siplizumab effects on memory and regulatory T cells. The table came from immunoSEQ multiplex PCR; TCRdb's copy has only in-frame clones and leaves some out. The data show approximately 100,000 clones, with 90% to 95% seen just once and roughly 0.15% held by the top ten. Sequenced sample: non-Treg CD4+ T cells sorted from blood. The receptors stem from a human donor in good health. Both conserved end residues are part of each CDR3. A D gene is named only where the DNA matches it firmly. A clone size is listed for some rows: how often the clone was seen (once, few, many), or a class if it is expanded.

d_gene	abundance	v_gene	j_gene	CDR3nt	CDR3aa
-	-	TRBV5-7	TRBJ1-5	TGTGCCAGCAGCTTGAAGGGGGAAGACAATCAGCCCCAGCATTTT	CASSLKGEDNQPQHF
-	-	TRBV7-8	TRBJ2-5	TGTGCCAGCAGCTTTCCCGGGGAGACCCAGTACTTC	CASSFPGETQYF
TRBD1	-	TRBV7-9	TRBJ1-2	TGTGCCAGCAGCATCACGGGACAGCACTATGGCTACACCTTC	CASSITGQHYGYTF
TRBD1	-	TRBV6-6	TRBJ2-3	TGTGCCACCCGGACAGGGAGCACAGATACGCAGTATTTT	CATRTGSTDTQYF
-	-	TRBV27	TRBJ1-1	TGTGCCAGCAGTTTAGGGGGGGATAGGAACACTGAAGCTTTCTTT	CASSLGGDRNTEAFF
-	-	TRBV28	TRBJ1-5	TGTGCCAGCAGTTTCCGCAGCACTAATCAGCCCCAGCATTTT	CASSFRSTNQPQHF
TRBD2	-	TRBV15	TRBJ2-1	TGTGCCACCAGCACTGGGACTAGCGGGGGAAGCTCCTACAATGAGCAGTTCTTC	CATSTGTSGGSSYNEQFF
-	-	TRBV7-2	TRBJ1-4	TGTGCCAGCAGCTACCAGACAGCAACTAATGAAAAACTGTTTTTT	CASSYQTATNEKLFF
-	-	TRBV4-3	TRBJ1-2	TGCGCCAGCAGCCAAGATCGGTGGGGGGCGGGGTATGGCTACACCTTC	CASSQDRWGAGYGYTF
-	-	TRBV10-3	TRBJ1-5	TGTGCCATCAGTGAGGAGGAGGTCCCCCACCAGCCCCAGCATTTT	CAISEEEVPHQPQHF
TRBD1	-	TRBV2	TRBJ1-1	TGTGCCAGCAGGGGACAGCCGTACACTGAAGCTTTCTTT	CASRGQPYTEAFF
TRBD2	once	TRBV11-2	TRBJ2-3	TGTGCCAGCAGCTTCTTAGGACTAGCGGGGGGAGATACGCAGTATTTT	CASSFLGLAGGDTQYF
TRBD1	-	TRBV5-6	TRBJ2-6	TGTGCCAGCAGCGGGGACAGGGGCTCTGGGGCCAACGTCCTGACTTTC	CASSGDRGSGANVLTF
-	-	TRBV4-2	TRBJ2-6	TGTGCCAGCAGCCAAGTAGGGAATTTCCCCTCTGGGGCCAACGTCCTGACTTTC	CASSQVGNFPSGANVLTF
TRBD2	-	TRBV28	TRBJ2-2	TGTGCCAGGCGGACTAGCGGGGGTGATATGAACACCGGGGAGCTGTTTTTT	CARRTSGGDMNTGELFF
-	-	TRBV28	TRBJ1-1	TGTGCCAGCAGTTTCGGGGGAGGCACTGAAGCTTTCTTT	CASSFGGGTEAFF
-	-	TRBV11-2	TRBJ1-2	TGTGCCAGCAGCACACCTAGAGGGCGAGGGGGCTACACCTTC	CASSTPRGRGGYTF
-	-	TRBV4-1	TRBJ2-1	TGCGCCAGCAGCCAAGGGTGGGGGGCCCCCTACAATGAGCAGTTCTTC	CASSQGWGAPYNEQFF
-	-	TRBV11-2	TRBJ1-5	TGTGCCAGCAGCTTAGATAATCGGGGGTCCAATCAGCCCCAGCATTTT	CASSLDNRGSNQPQHF
-	-	TRBV5-1	TRBJ2-2	TGCGCCAGCAGCTTGGACGCCGGGGAGCTGTTTTTT	CASSLDAGELFF
-	-	TRBV10-1	TRBJ1-2	TGCGCCAGCAGTGAGTTACAGAGCTATGGCTACACCTTC	CASSELQSYGYTF
-	-	TRBV19	TRBJ2-7	TGTGCCAGTAGCCCCGCCGGGACTTCCGCCTACGAGCAGTACTTC	CASSPAGTSAYEQYF
TRBD1	-	TRBV14	TRBJ1-6	TGTGCCAGCAGCCAAAAAGGCGGGACAGTCAATTCACCCCTCCACTTT	CASSQKGGTVNSPLHF
-	-	TRBV6-5	TRBJ1-3	TGTGCCGGCATTAAACCTTCAGGGGACGGAAACACCATATATTTT	CAGIKPSGDGNTIYF
-	-	TRBV13	TRBJ1-2	TGTGCCAGCAGCCTCGGGGCAGTCTATGGCTACACCTTC	CASSLGAVYGYTF
TRBD1	-	TRBV18	TRBJ1-1	TGTGCCAGCTCTCGCGACAGGGGGGGAACTGAAGCTTTCTTT	CASSRDRGGTEAFF
TRBD1	-	TRBV5-1	TRBJ2-1	TGCGCCAGCAGACTGTATTGGGACAGGGTTCGCAATGAGCAGTTCTTC	CASRLYWDRVRNEQFF
-	few	TRBV6-5	TRBJ1-6	TGTGCCAGCAGTTACGGGGGATCCTATAATTCACCCCTCCACTTT	CASSYGGSYNSPLHF
TRBD1	-	TRBV7-2	TRBJ2-2	TGTGCCAGCAGCTTGATGTTTGGGACAGGGAACACCGGGGAGCTGTTTTTT	CASSLMFGTGNTGELFF
TRBD2	-	TRBV7-2	TRBJ2-3	TGTGCCAGCAGCTTGTGGACTAGCGGGCTCACAGATACGCAGTATTTT	CASSLWTSGLTDTQYF
-	-	TRBV7-9	TRBJ1-4	TGTGCCAGCAGCTTAAGTCTCGGGGGGGTGGAAAAACTGTTTTTT	CASSLSLGGVEKLFF
-	-	TRBV6-5	TRBJ2-7	TGTGCCAGCAGTACGCCCCGGGACGCCTCCTACGAGCAGTACTTC	CASSTPRDASYEQYF
-	-	TRBV6-5	TRBJ1-1	TGTGCCAGCAGTCCGCGGGGCAGCTCGAACACTGAAGCTTTCTTT	CASSPRGSSNTEAFF
-	-	TRBV11-3	TRBJ2-2	TGTGCCAGCAGCTCCGCTAGCGAGGCCGGGGAGCTGTTTTTT	CASSSASEAGELFF
-	-	TRBV14	TRBJ2-3	TGTGCCAGCAGCCAAATGAAGGATACGCAGTATTTT	CASSQMKDTQYF
-	-	TRBV28	TRBJ1-4	TGTGCCAGCAGCGTGGAACTCGCAACTAATGAAAAACTGTTTTTT	CASSVELATNEKLFF
-	-	TRBV23-1	TRBJ2-7	TGCGCCAGCACGTGGGCCTACGAGCAGTACTTC	CASTWAYEQYF
TRBD1	-	TRBV4-2	TRBJ2-3	TGTGCCAGCAGCCGAGGGGACAGGGGAACAGATACGCAGTATTTT	CASSRGDRGTDTQYF
TRBD2	few	TRBV4-2	TRBJ2-7	TGTGCCAGCAGCCAAGTAGGACTAGCGGGCTACGAGCAGTACTTC	CASSQVGLAGYEQYF
TRBD2	-	TRBV30	TRBJ2-5	TGTGCCTGGTCTTTTGGGAGGGGAGAGACCCAGTACTTC	CAWSFGRGETQYF
-	-	TRBV4-3	TRBJ1-5	TGCGCCAGCAGCCAAGGGTTGAGGGGCACAAGCAATCAGCCCCAGCATTTT	CASSQGLRGTSNQPQHF
TRBD2	-	TRBV28	TRBJ2-5	TGTGCCAGCAATGGCCGCGGGGGGGCAGAGACCCAGTACTTC	CASNGRGGAETQYF
-	-	TRBV5-4	TRBJ1-5	TGTGCCAGCAGCCATACAGGGTATCAGCCCCAGCATTTT	CASSHTGYQPQHF
-	-	TRBV11-2	TRBJ2-7	TGTGCCAGCAGCTTAACTCCAGGGGCCGGGGAGCAGTACTTC	CASSLTPGAGEQYF
TRBD1	-	TRBV6-1	TRBJ1-4	TGTGCCAGCAGTGAAGGGACAGGGAATGAAAAACTGTTTTTT	CASSEGTGNEKLFF
-	-	TRBV18	TRBJ1-5	TGTGCCAGCTCACCCGGACGGAGCCAGCCCCAGCATTTT	CASSPGRSQPQHF
-	-	TRBV11-2	TRBJ1-1	TGTGCCAGCAGCTACGCACAGGGACCTGAAGCTTTCTTT	CASSYAQGPEAFF
-	-	TRBV7-9	TRBJ1-1	TGTGCCAGCACCCCGCCGGGGGGCTTTGCTGAAGCTTTCTTT	CASTPPGGFAEAFF
-	once	TRBV4-1	TRBJ1-2	TGCGCCAGCAGCCAAACCAGGGGCGGCGGCTACACCTTC	CASSQTRGGGYTF
TRBD1	-	TRBV30	TRBJ1-1	TGTGCCGGCCAGGGGGCGCCGTCAGGGATGAACACTGAAGCTTTCTTT	CAGQGAPSGMNTEAFF